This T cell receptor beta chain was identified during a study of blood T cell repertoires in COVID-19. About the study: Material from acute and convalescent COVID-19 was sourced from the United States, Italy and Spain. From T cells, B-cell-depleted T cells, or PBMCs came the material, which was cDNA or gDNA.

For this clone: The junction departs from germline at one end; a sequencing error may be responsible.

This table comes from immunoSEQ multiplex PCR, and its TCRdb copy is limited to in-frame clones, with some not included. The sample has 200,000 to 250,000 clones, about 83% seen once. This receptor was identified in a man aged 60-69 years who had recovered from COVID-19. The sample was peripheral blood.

The CDR3 reads CAGSSSGGSTKNIQYF. CDR3 in DNA: TGTGCCGGCAGTTCTAGCGGGGGGTCTACCAAAAACATTCAGTACTTC. The chain has TRBV6-2 or TRBV6-3 and TRBJ2-4, with TRBD2 matching over 11 bases. CDR1 and CDR2 (germline): MNHEY, SVGEGT. CDR3 length: 16 amino acids.